The 21 T cell receptor beta chains reported below all come from one sample, sequenced in a study of cytomegalovirus exposure and HLA in healthy donors. The PCR had 60 Vbeta and 13 Jbeta primers. Only in-frame clones appear in the TCRdb table, and some are missing; sequencing was by immunoSEQ multiplex PCR. Seen here are some 130,000 clones, 60% to 80% observed once, and the top ten hold 1.1%. Sequencing used PBMCs. The receptor set was obtained from a male donor in good health and CMV-seronegative.

The rearrangement uses TRBV7-9 and TRBJ2-7; 9 bases are a match to TRBD1. The trim removed 1 base at V and 6 bases at J, leaving 10 bases unmatched. Per germline, CDR1 SEHNR and CDR2 FQNEAQ (reference sequence). The CDR3 runs to 16 residues. The CDR3 coding sequence is TGTGCCAGCAGCTTAGGGATGCGGGGACAGGGCGGCGAGCAGTACTTC. Translated: CASSLGMRGQGGEQYF.

This rearrangement joins TRBV10-1 to TRBJ2-7; D may be TRBD2 (6 bases). This CDR3 is 15 amino acids long. CDR1 is WNHNN, CDR2 SYGVQD, per germline (reference sequence). V was pared by 6 bases and J by 4 bases, with 19 bases between. CDR3 sequence reads: CASSPERAGGYEQYF. The DNA of the CDR3 is TGCGCCAGCAGCCCCGAGAGAGCGGGTGGGTACGAGCAGTACTTC.

The chain has TRBV11-3 and TRBJ2-1, with 7 bases identical to TRBD2. This CDR3 contains 14 residues. Germline trimming cut 4 bases from V and 8 bases from J; bases unmatched to any gene: 8. Germline CDR1 reads SGHNT; CDR2 reads YENEEA. Written as DNA, the CDR3 is TGTGCCAGCAGCTGGGGGGGAGGGGCGTATGAGCAGTTCTTC. Amino acids: CASSWGGGAYEQFF.

The count of this clone is one. This rearrangement joins TRBV27 to TRBJ2-5; D unclear. V was shortened by 2 bases and J by 2 bases, with 6 bases between the two germline ends. This CDR3 is 13 amino acids long. CDR1 is MNHEY, CDR2 SMNVEV, per germline (reference sequence). CDR3 sequence: CASSLPNQETQYF. Here the CDR3 DNA reads TGTGCCAGCAGTTTACCCAATCAAGAGACCCAGTACTTC.

The CDR3 region is CASSLYEGRETQYF. CDR3 nucleotides: TGTGCCAGCAGCTTATACGAGGGTAGGGAGACCCAGTACTTC. The rearrangement links TRBV11-3 to TRBJ2-5, with a weak D call TRBD2 (5 bases). CDR1 SGHNT and CDR2 YENEEA come from the germline V gene. The V gene lost 2 bases and the J gene lost 5 bases, with 12 bases spanning the gap. The CDR3 runs to 14 residues.

This clone appeared a single time. This chain connects TRBV4-3 to TRBJ2-3, with 7 bases identical to TRBD1. The V and J ends lost 4 bases and 5 bases, in that order; junction bases with no gene match: 6. This CDR3 region has 14 residues. The germline V gene has CDR1 LGHNA and CDR2 YSLEER. The CDR3 protein is CASSRGQQVDTQYF. The DNA for the CDR3 is TGCGCCAGCAGCCGGGGACAGCAGGTAGATACGCAGTATTTT.

This rearrangement joins TRBV7-2 to TRBJ1-1, with TRBD1 matching over 8 bases. The germline gives CDR1 SGHTA, CDR2 FQGNSA. J was trimmed by 5 bases and V by 3 bases; bases with no gene match: 8. The CDR3 is 15 amino acids. Here the CDR3 reads CASSFSTGARTEAFF. CDR3 DNA sequence: TGTGCCAGCAGCTTTTCGACAGGGGCGAGGACTGAAGCTTTCTTT.

V and J are TRBV6-5 and TRBJ1-2; a possible D gene is TRBD1 (5 bases). Trimming took 6 bases from V and 5 from J, leaving 19 bases between them. CDR3 length equals 15 residues. Germline V lookup: CDR1 MNHEY, CDR2 SVGAGI. The CDR3 here is CASSTREGNLYGYTF. The CDR3 region has the DNA TGTGCCAGCAGCACCCGGGAGGGGAACTTATATGGCTACACCTTC.

This clone was observed a few times. The J gene is TRBJ2-7, the V gene TRBV11-2; D not certain. Germline V CDR1 and CDR2: SGHAT, FQNNGV. Between the trimmed V and J ends, which lost 0 bases and 3 bases, there was a span of 3 bases. The CDR3 contains 12 residues. The CDR3 nucleotides read TGTGCCAGCAGCTTAGACGGCTACGAGCAGTACTTC. Translating it yields CASSLDGYEQYF.

The chain carries TRBV27 and TRBJ2-6; 7 bases match TRBD1. Germline V CDR1 and CDR2: MNHEY, SMNVEV (reference sequence). The CDR3 totals 17 residues. After removal of 2 bases from V and 0 bases from J, the junction contained 4 bases not matched to a gene. The CDR3 region has the DNA TGTGCCAGCAGTTTAAAGGGGGCGTCCTCTGGGGCCAACGTCCTGACTTTC. Encoded protein: CASSLKGASSGANVLTF.

J is TRBJ2-3 and V is TRBV5-1, with TRBD1 identical over 8 bases. The CDR3 spans 16 residues. V shed 4 bases and J 1 base; nucleotides not matched to a gene: 8. Germline CDR1 reads SGHRS; CDR2 reads YFSETQ. CDR3 sequence: CASSGSTGGGTDTQYF. CDR3 sequence (DNA): TGCGCCAGCAGCGGATCAACAGGGGGTGGCACAGATACGCAGTATTTT. Based on the CDR3 plus reference TRBV5-1 and TRBJ2-3, the full variable domain is KAGVTQTPRYLIKTRGQQVTLSCSPISGHRSVSWYQQTPGQGLQFLFEYFSETQRNKGNFPGRFSGRQFSNSRSEMNVSTLELGDSALYLCASSGSTGGGTDTQYFGPGTRLTVL.

In this sample, this clone turned up once. The CDR3 protein is CASSLVEGARNSPLHF. The CDR3 nucleotides read TGCGCCAGCAGCTTGGTGGAGGGGGCTAGGAATTCACCCCTCCACTTT. The chain uses TRBV5-1 and TRBJ1-6, with 7 positions matching TRBD1. CDR3 size: 16 residues. The junction had 7 bases not matched to a gene; V was cut back by 0 bases and J by 7 bases. Germline-derived CDR1 and CDR2 are SGHRS and YFSETQ.

The rearrangement joins TRBV18 to TRBJ2-1, with 9 nucleotides matching TRBD1. Germline V CDR1 and CDR2: KGHSH, LQKENI. The CDR3 is 15 residues long. After removal of 5 bases from V and 0 bases from J, the junction contained 2 bases not matched to a gene. CDR3: CASSGTGISYNEQFF. For the CDR3, the DNA is TGTGCCAGCTCAGGGACAGGGATCTCCTACAATGAGCAGTTCTTC. The whole variable domain, remainder taken from reference TRBV18 and TRBJ2-1, is NAGVMQNPRHLVRRRGQEARLRCSPMKGHSHVYWYRQLPEEGLKFMVYLQKENIIDESGMPKERFSAEFPKEGPSILRIQQVVRGDSAAYFCASSGTGISYNEQFFGPGTRLTVL.

This chain joins TRBV18 and TRBJ2-2, with no clear D. The CDR3 has 15 amino acids. The germline V gene encodes CDR1 KGHSH and CDR2 LQKENI. Deletions cut 1 base from V and 4 bases from J, with 10 bases between. CDR3 loop: CASSPRQVITGELFF. The DNA of the CDR3 is TGTGCCAGCTCACCACGGCAGGTTATCACCGGGGAGCTGTTTTTT.

The chain recombines TRBV30 with TRBJ2-1, with 7 bases identical to TRBD2. Trimming cost V 0 bases and J 3 bases; bases outside gene matches: 5. Germline-derived CDR1 and CDR2 are GTSNPN and SVGIG (reference sequence). This CDR3 is built from 15 residues. The CDR3 reads CAWSVGRGGYNEQFF. The CDR3 DNA reads TGTGCCTGGAGTGTAGGGCGCGGGGGCTACAATGAGCAGTTCTTC.

Here the CDR3 DNA reads TGTGCCAGTAGCAACAACAGGGGGCAAAACGAGCAGTACTTC. This translates into CASSNNRGQNEQYF. V usage is TRBV19 and J usage is TRBJ2-7, with 9 nucleotides matching TRBD1. With V trimmed by 6 bases and J by 5 bases, 8 bases remained unmatched. Germline V lookup: CDR1 LNHDA, CDR2 SQIVND (reference sequence). The CDR3 has 14 residues.

V is TRBV5-1 and J is TRBJ1-2; 7 bases fit TRBD1. The germline V gene encodes CDR1 SGHRS and CDR2 YFSETQ. V was clipped by 1 base and J by 0 bases; unmatched bases: 6. The CDR3 totals 16 residues. CDR3 nucleotide sequence: TGCGCCAGCAGCTTGCAGGGACAGCGGACTAACTATGGCTACACCTTC. Translated, it gives CASSLQGQRTNYGYTF.

The rearrangement links TRBV6-5 to TRBJ1-2; D remains unclear. Trimming left V 0 bases short and J 3 bases short, with 8 bases between. Germline lookup yields CDR1 MNHEY and CDR2 SVGAGI. The length of the CDR3 is 14 residues. The CDR3 nucleotides read TGTGCCAGCAGTTACTCGGGCTTGGACTATGGCTACACCTTC. Encoded protein: CASSYSGLDYGYTF.

The chain links TRBV5-1 to TRBJ2-3; 7 bases match TRBD1. V lost 7 bases and J lost 0; bases outside the gene matches: 5. In germline, CDR1 is SGHRS, CDR2 YFSETQ. The CDR3 has 14 amino acids. The CDR3 DNA sequence: TGCGCCAGCCAACCGGGACAGAGCACAGATACGCAGTATTTT. Protein: CASQPGQSTDTQYF.

The chain is built from TRBV2 and TRBJ2-7; TRBD2 aligns across 15 bases. CDR3 length: 16 amino acids. Germline CDR1 and CDR2: SNHLY and FYNNEI. V was pared by 7 bases and J by 6 bases, with 10 bases of the junction left unmatched. CDR3 residues: CASTPAGLAGGIEQYF. CDR3 nucleotide sequence: TGTGCCAGCACACCGGCGGGACTAGCGGGGGGAATCGAGCAGTACTTC.

The chain uses TRBV20-1 and TRBJ2-1, with a possible D match to TRBD1 (6 bases). Germline V gene lookup returns CDR1 DFQATT and CDR2 SNEGSKA (reference sequence). This CDR3 has 11 amino acids. V was cut by 6 bases and J by 12 bases, with 15 bases left in between. This CDR3 reads CSASNRDPQFF. CDR3 nucleotide sequence: TGCAGTGCGAGCAACAGGGATCCGCAGTTCTTC.